This T cell receptor (beta chain) was documented in a study of blood T cell repertoires in COVID-19. This clone was seen more than once but under ten times. This CDR3 has 15 amino acids. Trimming at V came to 0 bases and at J to 4 bases, leaving 4 bases not matched to a gene. Germline values: CDR1 GTSNPN, CDR2 SVGIG (reference sequence). TCRdb's copy holds only in-frame clones and misses some; the assay was immunoSEQ multiplex PCR. Of some 370,000 clones listed, 87% are singletons. This clonotype was obtained from a woman aged 25 to 39 with COVID-19, enrolled during active disease. The chain employs TRBV30 and TRBJ1-3, with 9 bases aligning to TRBD1. Sequenced sample: peripheral blood. The CDR3 loop reads CAWSVQGTGGNTIYF. CDR3 coding DNA: TGTGCCTGGAGTGTTCAGGGGACAGGGGGAAACACCATATATTTT.